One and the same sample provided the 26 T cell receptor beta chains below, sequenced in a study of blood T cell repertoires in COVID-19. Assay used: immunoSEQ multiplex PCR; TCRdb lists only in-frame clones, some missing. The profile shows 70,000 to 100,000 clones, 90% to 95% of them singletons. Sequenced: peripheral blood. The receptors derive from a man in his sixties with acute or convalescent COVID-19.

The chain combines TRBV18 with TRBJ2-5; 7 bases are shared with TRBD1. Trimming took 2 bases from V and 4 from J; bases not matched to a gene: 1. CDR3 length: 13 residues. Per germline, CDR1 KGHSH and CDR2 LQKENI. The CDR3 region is CASSPGQVETQYF. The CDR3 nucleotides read TGTGCCAGCTCACCAGGACAGGTAGAGACCCAGTACTTC.

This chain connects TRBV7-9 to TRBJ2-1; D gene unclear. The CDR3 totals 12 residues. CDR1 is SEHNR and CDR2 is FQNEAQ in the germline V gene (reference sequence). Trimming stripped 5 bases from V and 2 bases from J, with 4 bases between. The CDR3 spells CASSPAYNEQFF. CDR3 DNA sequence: TGTGCCAGCAGCCCCGCCTACAATGAGCAGTTCTTC.

The CDR3 spells CASSFPGETGELFF. The CDR3 DNA reads TGTGCCAGCAGCTTCCCAGGGGAGACCGGGGAGCTGTTTTTT. The chain recombines TRBV5-4 with TRBJ2-2; D possibly corresponds to TRBD1 (6 bases). CDR1 SGHNT and CDR2 YYREEE come from the germline V gene (reference sequence). V was cut by 2 bases and J by 5 bases, with 10 bases left in between. The CDR3 totals 14 residues.

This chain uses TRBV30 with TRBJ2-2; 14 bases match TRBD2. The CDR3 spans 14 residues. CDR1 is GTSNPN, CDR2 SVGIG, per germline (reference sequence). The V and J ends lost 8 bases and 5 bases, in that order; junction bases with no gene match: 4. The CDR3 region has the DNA TGTGCCGGGACTAGCGGGAGAGGAACCGGGGAGCTGTTTTTT. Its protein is CAGTSGRGTGELFF.

The chain's CDR3 is CASSYQGYNEQFF. The CDR3 nucleotides read TGTGCCAGCAGTTACCAGGGGTACAATGAGCAGTTCTTC. This sequence joins TRBV27 and TRBJ2-1; D is possibly TRBD1 (6 bases). With 4 bases removed from V and 4 bases from J, the gap between germline ends came to 8 bases. The V gene's germline CDR1 is MNHEY and CDR2 SMNVEV (reference sequence). The CDR3 length is 13 residues.

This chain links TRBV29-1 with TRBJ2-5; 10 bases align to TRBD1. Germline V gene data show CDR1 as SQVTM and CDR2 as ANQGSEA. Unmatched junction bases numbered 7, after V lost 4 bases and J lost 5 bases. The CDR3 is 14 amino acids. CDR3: CSVGRTGGRETQYF. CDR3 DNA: TGCAGCGTTGGCCGGACAGGGGGGAGGGAGACCCAGTACTTC.

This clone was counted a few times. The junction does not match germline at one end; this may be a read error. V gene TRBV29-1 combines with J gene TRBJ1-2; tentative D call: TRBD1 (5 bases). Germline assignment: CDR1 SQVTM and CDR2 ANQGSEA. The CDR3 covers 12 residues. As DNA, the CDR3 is TGCAGCGTGGAAGACAGTAACTATGGCTACACCTTC. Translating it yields CSVEDSNYGYTF.

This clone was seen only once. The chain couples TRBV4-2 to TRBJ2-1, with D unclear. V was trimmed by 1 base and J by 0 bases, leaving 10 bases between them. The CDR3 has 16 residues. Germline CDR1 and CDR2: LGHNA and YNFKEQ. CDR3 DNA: TGTGCCAGCAGCCAAGCTCTGCTTAGCTCCTACAATGAGCAGTTCTTC. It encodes CASSQALLSSYNEQFF.

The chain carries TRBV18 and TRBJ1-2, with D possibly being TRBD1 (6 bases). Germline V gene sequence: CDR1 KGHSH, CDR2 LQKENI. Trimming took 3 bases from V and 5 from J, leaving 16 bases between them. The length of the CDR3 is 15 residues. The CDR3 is CASSPPSQGEYGYTF. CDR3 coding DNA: TGTGCCAGCTCACCGCCCTCACAGGGTGAATATGGCTACACCTTC.

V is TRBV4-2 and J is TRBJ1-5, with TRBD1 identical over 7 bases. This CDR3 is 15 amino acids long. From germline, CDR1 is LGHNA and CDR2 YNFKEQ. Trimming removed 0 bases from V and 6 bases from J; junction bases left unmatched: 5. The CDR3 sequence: CASSQDRAGGQPQHF. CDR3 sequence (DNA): TGTGCCAGCAGCCAAGATCGTGCAGGGGGTCAGCCCCAGCATTTT.

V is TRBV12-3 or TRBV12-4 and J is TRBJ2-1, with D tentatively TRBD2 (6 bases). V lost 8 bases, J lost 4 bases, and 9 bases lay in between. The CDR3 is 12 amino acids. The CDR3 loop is CASGGKYNEQFF. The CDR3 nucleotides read TGTGCCAGCGGAGGGAAATACAATGAGCAGTTCTTC.

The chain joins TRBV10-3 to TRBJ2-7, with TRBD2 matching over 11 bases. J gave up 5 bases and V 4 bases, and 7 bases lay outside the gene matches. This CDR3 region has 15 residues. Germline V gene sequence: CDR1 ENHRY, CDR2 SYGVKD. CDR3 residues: CAISASLAGAHEQYF. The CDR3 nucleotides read TGTGCCATCAGTGCCTCACTAGCGGGAGCCCACGAGCAGTACTTC.

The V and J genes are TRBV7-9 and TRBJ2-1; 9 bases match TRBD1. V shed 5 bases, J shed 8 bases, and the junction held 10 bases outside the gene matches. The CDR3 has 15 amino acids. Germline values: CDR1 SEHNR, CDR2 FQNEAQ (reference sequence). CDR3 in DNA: TGTGCCAGCAGCCCAAGGACAGGGGATTTCTATGAGCAGTTCTTC. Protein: CASSPRTGDFYEQFF.

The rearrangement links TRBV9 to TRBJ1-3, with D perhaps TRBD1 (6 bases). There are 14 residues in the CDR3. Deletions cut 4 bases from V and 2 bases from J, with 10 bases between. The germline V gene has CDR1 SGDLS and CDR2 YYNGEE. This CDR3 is CASSPAGAGNTIYF. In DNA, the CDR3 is TGTGCCAGCAGCCCCGCAGGGGCTGGAAACACCATATATTTT.

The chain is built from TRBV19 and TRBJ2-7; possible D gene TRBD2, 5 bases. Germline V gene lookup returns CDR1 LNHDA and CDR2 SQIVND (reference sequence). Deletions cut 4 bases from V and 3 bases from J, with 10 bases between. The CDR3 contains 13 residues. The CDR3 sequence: CASSNPGDYEQYF. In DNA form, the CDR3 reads TGTGCCAGTAGTAACCCCGGGGACTACGAGCAGTACTTC.

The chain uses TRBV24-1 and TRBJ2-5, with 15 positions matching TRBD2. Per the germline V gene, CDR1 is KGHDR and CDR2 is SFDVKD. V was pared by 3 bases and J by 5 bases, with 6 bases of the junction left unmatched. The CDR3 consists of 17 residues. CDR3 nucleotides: TGTGCCACCAGTGATCGGACTAGCGGGAGGGCCTGGGAGACCCAGTACTTC. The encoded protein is CATSDRTSGRAWETQYF.

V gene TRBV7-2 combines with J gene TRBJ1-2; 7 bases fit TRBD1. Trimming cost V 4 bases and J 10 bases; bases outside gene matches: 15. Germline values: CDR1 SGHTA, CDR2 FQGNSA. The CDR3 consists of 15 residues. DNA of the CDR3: TGTGCCAGCAGCTCCCGGGACAGAGGGAACCAGCCCTACACCTTC. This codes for CASSSRDRGNQPYTF.

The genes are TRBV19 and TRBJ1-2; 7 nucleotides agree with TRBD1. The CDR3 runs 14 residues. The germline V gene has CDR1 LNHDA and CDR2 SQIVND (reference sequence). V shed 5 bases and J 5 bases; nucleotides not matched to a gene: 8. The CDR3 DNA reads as TGTGCCAGTAGTGGGACAGCGCATTTTTATGGCTACACCTTC. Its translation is CASSGTAHFYGYTF.

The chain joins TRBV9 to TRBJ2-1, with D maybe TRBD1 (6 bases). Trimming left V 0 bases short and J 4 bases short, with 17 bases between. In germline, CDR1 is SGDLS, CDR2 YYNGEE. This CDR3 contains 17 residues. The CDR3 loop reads CASSVEQGRGQYNEQFF. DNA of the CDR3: TGTGCCAGCAGCGTAGAGCAGGGGCGCGGGCAGTACAATGAGCAGTTCTTC.

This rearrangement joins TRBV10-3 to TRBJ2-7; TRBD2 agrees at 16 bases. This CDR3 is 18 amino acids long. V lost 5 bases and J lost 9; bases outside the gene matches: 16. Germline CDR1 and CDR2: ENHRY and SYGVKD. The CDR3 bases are TGTGCCATCAGTACGGGACTAGCGGGAGGGCCCGACTCCCTCGGGCAGTACTTC. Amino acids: CAISTGLAGGPDSLGQYF.

The CDR3 region has the DNA TGTGCCAGCCAGACAGGGATCTCTGACAATGAGCAGTTCTTC. It specifies CASQTGISDNEQFF. This chain joins TRBV6-5 and TRBJ2-1; 7 positions agree with TRBD1. The trim removed 8 bases at V and 5 bases at J, leaving 9 bases unmatched. The CDR3 contains 14 residues. Germline V gene sequence: CDR1 MNHEY, CDR2 SVGAGI.

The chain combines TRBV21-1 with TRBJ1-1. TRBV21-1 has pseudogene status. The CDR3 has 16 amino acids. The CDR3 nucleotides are TGTGCCAGCAGCAACGTGGGGGGGGAGGGGTCCCCTGAAGCTTTCTTT. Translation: CASSNVGGEGSPEAFF.

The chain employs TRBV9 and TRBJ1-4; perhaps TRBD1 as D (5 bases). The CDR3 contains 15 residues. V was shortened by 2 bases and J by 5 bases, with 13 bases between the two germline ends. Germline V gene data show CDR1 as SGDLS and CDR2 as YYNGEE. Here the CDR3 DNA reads TGTGCCAGCAGCGTTTCCGACAGAGCGAATGAAAAACTGTTTTTT. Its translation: CASSVSDRANEKLFF.

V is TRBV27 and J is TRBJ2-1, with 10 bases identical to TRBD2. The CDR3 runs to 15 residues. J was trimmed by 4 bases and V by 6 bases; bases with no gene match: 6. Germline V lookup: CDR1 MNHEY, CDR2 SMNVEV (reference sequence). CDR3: CASRPSGSYYNEQFF. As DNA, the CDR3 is TGTGCCAGCAGACCTAGCGGGAGTTATTACAATGAGCAGTTCTTC.

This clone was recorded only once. CDR3 nucleotide sequence: TGCGCCAGCAGCCAAGATCGGACTAGCGGGAGCTACGAGCAGTACTTC. Its protein product is CASSQDRTSGSYEQYF. The chain recombines TRBV4-3 with TRBJ2-7; 13 bases map to TRBD2. This CDR3 is built from 16 residues. CDR1 and CDR2 from the germline V gene are LGHNA and YSLEER. V gave up 0 bases and J gave up 3 bases; unmatched junction bases: 2.

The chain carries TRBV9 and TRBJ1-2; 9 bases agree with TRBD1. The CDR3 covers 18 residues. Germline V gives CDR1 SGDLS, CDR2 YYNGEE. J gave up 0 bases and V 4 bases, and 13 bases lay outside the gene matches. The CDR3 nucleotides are TGTGCCAGCAGCACTCATTTGACAGGGGGAACCGCTAACTATGGCTACACCTTC. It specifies CASSTHLTGGTANYGYTF.